Listed below are T cell receptor beta chains from one sample, sequenced in a study of long-term antiretroviral therapy in people with HIV. Sequencing was performed with immunoSEQ multiplex PCR; in TCRdb, only in-frame clones are kept and a portion is missing. The data show over 15,000 clones, approximately 80% seen once. The material sequenced was unsorted PBMCs, taken 2.5 years before starting antiretroviral therapy. Receptors originate from a woman between 50 and 59 years old with HIV. Each CDR3 is given with its conserved first and last residue.

j_call,v_call,cdr3_aa
TRBJ2-3,TRBV4-1,CASSRPDARDTQYF
TRBJ2-5,TRBV5-1,CASSLIGETQYF
TRBJ2-2,TRBV7-3,CASSLQGRTNTGELFF
TRBJ2-5,TRBV10-3,CAISGTTSGVKETQYF
TRBJ1-3,TRBV7-2,CASSLLAGTGNTIYF
TRBJ1-3,TRBV30,CAWSVGTRGNTIYF
TRBJ2-2,TRBV4-1,CASSQGDGGHGELFF
TRBJ2-3,TRBV5-1,CASSLEGGQYTDTQYF
TRBJ2-2,TRBV7-6,CASSSRGPGELFF
TRBJ2-5,TRBV7-6,CASSIAGTREVGETQYF
TRBJ2-3,TRBV21-1,CASSKDVRGLTDTQYF
TRBJ1-6,TRBV6-5,CASSFSQGFPLHF
TRBJ2-5,TRBV5-6,CASSLGLRETQYF
TRBJ2-6,TRBV27,CASSPLLVAGANVLTF
TRBJ2-5,TRBV19,CASSPNEARRTQYF
TRBJ2-2,TRBV5-1,CASSFAGELFF
TRBJ2-3,TRBV4-2,CASSRTSGVKSTDTQYF
TRBJ2-6,TRBV2,CASSEFIVRGAGANVLTF
TRBJ1-1,TRBV5-1,CASSSPGVTEAFF
TRBJ2-5,TRBV5-6,CASSSSGGTQYF
TRBJ1-6,TRBV7-8,CASSLRGLNSPLHF
TRBJ2-2,TRBV9,CASSSLAGGQGTGELFF
TRBJ1-3,TRBV15,CATSRDRGNTIYF
TRBJ1-5,TRBV5-6,CASRTDREDCKPQHF
TRBJ1-1,TRBV5-5,CASSPGNRMNTEAFF
TRBJ1-1,TRBV5-6,CASSLGGLNTEAFF
TRBJ2-2,TRBV6-5,CASSSSGGTGELFF
TRBJ1-5,TRBV5-8,CASSHRGRLQPQHF
TRBJ2-7,TRBV4-1,CASSQDHREGYEQYF
TRBJ2-1,TRBV5-4,CASSDRTYNEQFF
TRBJ1-4,TRBV5-8,CASSLVAGQGKKLFF
TRBJ2-3,TRBV27,CASSLSWRGGSTDTQYF
TRBJ2-1,TRBV6-4,CASSEGDSSYNEQFF
TRBJ1-1,TRBV28,CASSPRGEGITEAFF
TRBJ2-7,TRBV2,CASDEGLPVYEQYF
TRBJ1-6,TRBV28,CASRASPLHF
TRBJ2-2,TRBV11-2,CASSHGNPRPGELFF
TRBJ2-1,TRBV30,CAWSLPTSISYNEQFF
TRBJ2-7,TRBV7-9,CASSQGWTGYEQYF
TRBJ2-7,TRBV19,CASSTAAYEQYF
TRBJ2-5,TRBV5-1,CASSLGTLQETQYF
TRBJ2-2,TRBV7-6,CASSLGASPTGELFF
TRBJ2-3,TRBV18,CASSPADTQYF
TRBJ1-6,TRBV19,CASSIPSVVTGSSYNSPLHF
TRBJ1-2,TRBV18,CASSPGTGTIEGYTF
TRBJ1-2,TRBV14,CASSLGSRYGYTF